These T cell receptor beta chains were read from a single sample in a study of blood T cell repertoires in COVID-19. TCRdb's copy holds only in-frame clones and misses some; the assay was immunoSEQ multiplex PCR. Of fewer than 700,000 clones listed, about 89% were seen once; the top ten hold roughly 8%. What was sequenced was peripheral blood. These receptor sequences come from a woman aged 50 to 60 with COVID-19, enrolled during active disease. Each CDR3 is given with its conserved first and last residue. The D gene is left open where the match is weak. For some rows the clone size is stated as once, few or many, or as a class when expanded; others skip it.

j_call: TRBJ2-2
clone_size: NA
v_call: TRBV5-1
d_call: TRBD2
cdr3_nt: TGCGCCAGCAGCTTGGGAGCGGGGGCCGGGGAGCTGTTTTTT
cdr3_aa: CASSLGAGAGELFF

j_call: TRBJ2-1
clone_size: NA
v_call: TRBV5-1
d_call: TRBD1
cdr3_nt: TGCGCCAGCAGGATGAGGGGGCCTTACCATGAGCAGTTCTTC
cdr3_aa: CASRMRGPYHEQFF

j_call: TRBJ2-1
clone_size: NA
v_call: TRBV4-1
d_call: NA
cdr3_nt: TGCGCCAGCAGCCAATTGGTGGGGCTATCTTACAATGAGCAGTTCTTC
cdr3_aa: CASSQLVGLSYNEQFF

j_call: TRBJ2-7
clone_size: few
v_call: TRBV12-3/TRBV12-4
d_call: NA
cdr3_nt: TGTGCCAGCAGTTCGGGACACTACGACGAGCAGTACTTC
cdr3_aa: CASSSGHYDEQYF

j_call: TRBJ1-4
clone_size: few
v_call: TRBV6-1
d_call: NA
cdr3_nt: TGTGCCAGCAGTGCTCCCCGCCAGATTGCAACTAATGAAAAACTGTTTTTT
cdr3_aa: CASSAPRQIATNEKLFF

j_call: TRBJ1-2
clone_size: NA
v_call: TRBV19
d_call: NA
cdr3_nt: TGTGCCAGTAGTATAGGCTGGGGGCAAGGTGGCTACACCTTC
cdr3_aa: CASSIGWGQGGYTF

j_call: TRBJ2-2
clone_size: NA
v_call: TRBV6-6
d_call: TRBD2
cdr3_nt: TGTGCCACCAGAGCAAGCGGGGGTTCCACCGGGGAGCTGTTTTTT
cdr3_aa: CATRASGGSTGELFF

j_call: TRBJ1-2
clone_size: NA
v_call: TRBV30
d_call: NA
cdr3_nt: TGTGCCTGGACGACAACCGTGGATGGCTACACCTTC
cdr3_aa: CAWTTTVDGYTF

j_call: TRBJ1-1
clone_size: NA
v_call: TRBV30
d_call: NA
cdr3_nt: TGTGCCTGGATGGAGCGCACTGAAGCTTTCTTT
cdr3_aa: CAWMERTEAFF

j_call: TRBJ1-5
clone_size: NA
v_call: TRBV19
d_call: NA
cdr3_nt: TGTGCCATAAGCGACAGCTGGGGTAACCAGCCCCAGCATTTT
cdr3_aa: CAISDSWGNQPQHF

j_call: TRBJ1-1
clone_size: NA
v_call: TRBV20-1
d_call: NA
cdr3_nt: TGCAGTGCCCCTCTTCAGGGGGAAGCTTTCTTT
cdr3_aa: CSAPLQGEAFF

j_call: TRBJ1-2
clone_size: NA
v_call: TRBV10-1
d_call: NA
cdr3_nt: TGCGCCAGCAGTGACAGGGTTTCTAACTATGGCTACACCTTC
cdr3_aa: CASSDRVSNYGYTF

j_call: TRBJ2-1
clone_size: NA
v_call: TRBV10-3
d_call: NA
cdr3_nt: TGTGCCATCAGTGAGGGCAGGGCCGATGAGCAGTTCTTC
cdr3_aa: CAISEGRADEQFF

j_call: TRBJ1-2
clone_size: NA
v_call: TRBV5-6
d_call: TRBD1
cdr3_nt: TGTGCCAGCAGCTTGGGGGGACAGGGGGCGTTTGGCTACACCTTC
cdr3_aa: CASSLGGQGAFGYTF

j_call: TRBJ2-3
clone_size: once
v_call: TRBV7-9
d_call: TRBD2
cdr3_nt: TGTGCCAGCAGCTCAACGAGACTAGCGGGGGCCCCAGATACGCAGTATTTT
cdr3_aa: CASSSTRLAGAPDTQYF

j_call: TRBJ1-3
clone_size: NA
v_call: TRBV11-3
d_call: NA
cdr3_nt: TGTGCCAGCAGCTTAGGTATGCGGGGCCCGGAGGAATCTGGAAACACCATATATTTT
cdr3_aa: CASSLGMRGPEESGNTIYF

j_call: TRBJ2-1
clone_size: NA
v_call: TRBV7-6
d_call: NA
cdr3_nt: TGTGCCAGCAGCTTATACCGGGGCTCCTACAATGAGCAGTTCTTC
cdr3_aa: CASSLYRGSYNEQFF

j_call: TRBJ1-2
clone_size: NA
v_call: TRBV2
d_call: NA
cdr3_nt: TGTGCCAGCAGTGGCTCTACCCTCGGTCCCACCCGGAGCTATGGCTACACCTTC
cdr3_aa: CASSGSTLGPTRSYGYTF

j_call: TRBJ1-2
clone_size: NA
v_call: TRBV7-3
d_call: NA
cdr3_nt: TGTGCCAGCAGCTTAGGGCCGACCTATGGCTACACCTTC
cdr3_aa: CASSLGPTYGYTF

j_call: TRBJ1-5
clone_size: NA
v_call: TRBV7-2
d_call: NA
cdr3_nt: TGTGCCAGCAGCTGGCGGGGGGGATACAATCAGCCCCAGCATTTT
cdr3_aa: CASSWRGGYNQPQHF

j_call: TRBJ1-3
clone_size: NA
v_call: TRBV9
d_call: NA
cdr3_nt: TGTGCCAGCAGCGGGACAGTTGGAAACACCATATATTTT
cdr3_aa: CASSGTVGNTIYF

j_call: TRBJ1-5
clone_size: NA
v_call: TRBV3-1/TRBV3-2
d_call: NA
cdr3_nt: TGTGCCAGCAGCCAAGAAGACAGGCCGGATCAGCCCCAGCATTTT
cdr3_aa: CASSQEDRPDQPQHF

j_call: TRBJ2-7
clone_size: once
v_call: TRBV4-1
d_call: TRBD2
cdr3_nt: TGCGCCAGCAGCCAAGAGGTAGCGGGGACTTCCTACGAGCAGTACTTC
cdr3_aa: CASSQEVAGTSYEQYF

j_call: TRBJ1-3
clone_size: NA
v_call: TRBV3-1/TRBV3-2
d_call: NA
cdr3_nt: TGTGCCAGCAGCCAAGGCAGCCGGGGGGGAACTGGAAACACCATATATTTT
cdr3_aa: CASSQGSRGGTGNTIYF

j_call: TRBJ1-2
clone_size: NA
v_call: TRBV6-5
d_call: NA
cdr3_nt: TGTGCCAGCAGTCGGCATTACGGGACATCCGTCGGCTACACCTTC
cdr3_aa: CASSRHYGTSVGYTF

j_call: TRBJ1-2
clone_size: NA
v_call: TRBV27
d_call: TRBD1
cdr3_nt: TGTGCCAGCAGTTTGCAACAGGGGGTCTATGGCTACACCTTC
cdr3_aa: CASSLQQGVYGYTF

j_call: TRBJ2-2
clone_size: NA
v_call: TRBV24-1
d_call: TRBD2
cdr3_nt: TGTGCCACCAGTGATTTGGGGCTAGCGGGCACCGGGGAGCTGTTTTTT
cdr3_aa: CATSDLGLAGTGELFF

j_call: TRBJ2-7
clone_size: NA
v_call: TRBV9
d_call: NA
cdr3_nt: TGTGCCAGCAGCGTAGCCCCACAGTGGGGAGTCCACGAGCAGTACTTC
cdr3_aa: CASSVAPQWGVHEQYF

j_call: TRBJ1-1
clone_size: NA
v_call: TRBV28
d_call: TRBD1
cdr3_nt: TGTGCCATCTTACCTACAGGGGTCATGAACACTGAAGCTTTCTTT
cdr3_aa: CAILPTGVMNTEAFF

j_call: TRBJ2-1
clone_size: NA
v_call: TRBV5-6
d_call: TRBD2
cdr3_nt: TGTGCCAGCAGCTCTTTGACTAGCGGGGCTAGCTCCTACAATGAGCAGTTCTTC
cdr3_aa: CASSSLTSGASSYNEQFF

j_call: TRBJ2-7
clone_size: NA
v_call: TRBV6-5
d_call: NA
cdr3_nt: TGTGCCAGCAGTCGGGTCCGGGGAGGATTATACGAGCAGTACTTC
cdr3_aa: CASSRVRGGLYEQYF

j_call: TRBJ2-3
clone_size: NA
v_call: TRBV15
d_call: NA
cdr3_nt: TGTGCCACCAGCATTGGGGGGACAGATACGCAGTATTTT
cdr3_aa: CATSIGGTDTQYF

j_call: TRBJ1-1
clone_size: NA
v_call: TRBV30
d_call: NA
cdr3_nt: TGTGCCTGGAGCGCCTTTCAGGGTAAAAGAACTGAAGCTTTCTTT
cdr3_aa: CAWSAFQGKRTEAFF

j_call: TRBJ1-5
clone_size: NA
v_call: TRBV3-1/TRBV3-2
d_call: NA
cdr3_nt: TGTGCCAGCAGCCAAGTCCCCTACAGCAATCAGCCCCAGCATTTT
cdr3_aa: CASSQVPYSNQPQHF

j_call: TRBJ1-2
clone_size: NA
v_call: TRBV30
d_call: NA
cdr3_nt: TGTGCCTGGAGGACGGCCAACCAGGTCTATGGCTACACCTTC
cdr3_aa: CAWRTANQVYGYTF

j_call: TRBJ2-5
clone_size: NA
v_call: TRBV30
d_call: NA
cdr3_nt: TGTGCCTGGAGTGTAGAAGGCAGGGGACAAGAGACCCAGTACTTC
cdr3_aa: CAWSVEGRGQETQYF

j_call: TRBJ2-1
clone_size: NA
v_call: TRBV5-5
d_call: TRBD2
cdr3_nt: TGTGCCAGCAGCAGGACTAGCGGGGGGGTAGTGAATGAGCAGTTCTTC
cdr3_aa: CASSRTSGGVVNEQFF

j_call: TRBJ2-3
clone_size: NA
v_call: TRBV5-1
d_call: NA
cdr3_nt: TGCGCCAGCAGCATCAGCGGAGATACGCAGTATTTT
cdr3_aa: CASSISGDTQYF

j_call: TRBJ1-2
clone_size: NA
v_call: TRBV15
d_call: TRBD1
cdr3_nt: TGTGCCACCAGCCTATATGGGGGGACAGACCAAGACTATGGCTACACCTTC
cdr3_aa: CATSLYGGTDQDYGYTF

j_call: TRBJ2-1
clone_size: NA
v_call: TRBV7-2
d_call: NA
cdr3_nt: TGTGCCAGCAGCTTGTCCGGGGGTGAGCAGTTCTTC
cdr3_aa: CASSLSGGEQFF

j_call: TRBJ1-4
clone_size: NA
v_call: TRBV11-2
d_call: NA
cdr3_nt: TGTGCCAGCAGCCCTCAAGGGGGATTTAATGAAAAACTGTTTTTT
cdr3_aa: CASSPQGGFNEKLFF

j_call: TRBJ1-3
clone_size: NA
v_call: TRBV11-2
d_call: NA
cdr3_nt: TGTGCCAGCAGCTTAGCTCCAAAGGGGGATTCTGGAAACACCATATATTTT
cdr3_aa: CASSLAPKGDSGNTIYF

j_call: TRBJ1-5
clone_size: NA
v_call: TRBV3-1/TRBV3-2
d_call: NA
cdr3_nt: TGTGCCAGCAGCCAGGGGGGGGATCAGCCCCAGCATTTT
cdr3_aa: CASSQGGDQPQHF